This T cell receptor (beta chain) emerged from a study of cytotoxic CD8 clonotypes in ibrutinib-treated CLL. Study summary: Some 24 partial and 2 complete responses; at median approximately 70 months, approximately 14 remitted, 12 progressed.

The count of this clone is one. What it recognizes is unknown. General study findings and limits: There were few public clonotypes, and on treatment they contracted or stayed stable.

The CDR3 is made up of 17 amino acids. CDR1 is SGHTA, CDR2 FQGNSA, per germline. The germline V and J ends were trimmed by 4 bases and 1 base, with 17 bases remaining between them. TCRdb keeps only in-frame clones here, not all; method: immunoSEQ multiplex PCR. This sample has tens of thousands of clones; about half occur once, and the top ten carry approximately 20%. The J gene is TRBJ2-1, the V gene TRBV7-2; D is possibly TRBD1 (7 bases). The sequencing used PBMCs, collected before ibrutinib treatment. This receptor was identified in a human donor with chronic lymphocytic leukemia. CDR3 DNA: TGTGCCAGCAGCTCCCGCGGAGGGACAGATTCCTACAATGAGCAGTTCTTC. It yields the protein CASSSRGGTDSYNEQFF.